The clone carrying this T cell receptor (beta chain) has a single count. The antigen remains unidentified. The CDR3 spans 15 residues. With 6 bases clipped from V and 4 bases from J, the junction kept 12 bases outside the gene matches. Germline CDR1 and CDR2: MNHEY and SVGAGI. TCRdb's copy holds only in-frame clones and misses some; the assay was immunoSEQ multiplex PCR. The sample includes a few hundred thousand clones, roughly 97% of them seen just once. This sample is part of a study of shared clonotypes between healthy human individuals. Turning to the study itself: CD8 memory received one plate per donor, CD8 naive two, CD4 memory three and CD4 naive three. Broader study findings: The naive CD4 repertoires of a few donors were compared, and approximately 5.3% of clonotypes were shared. Larger estimated richness was generally seen in naive subsets than in memory subsets. The study sampled only blood, and tissue repertoires likely differ.

The source material was naive CD4+ T cells sorted from blood. Subset of the sample: CD45RA+ positively selected. The chain carries TRBV6-5 and TRBJ2-7; TRBD2 agrees at 7 bases. This TCR derives from a woman aged 25-40 years in good health. The CDR3 DNA reads as TGTGCCAGCAGCGACGACGGGGGAGCGGGATACGAGCAGTACTTC. Its translation: CASSDDGGAGYEQYF.